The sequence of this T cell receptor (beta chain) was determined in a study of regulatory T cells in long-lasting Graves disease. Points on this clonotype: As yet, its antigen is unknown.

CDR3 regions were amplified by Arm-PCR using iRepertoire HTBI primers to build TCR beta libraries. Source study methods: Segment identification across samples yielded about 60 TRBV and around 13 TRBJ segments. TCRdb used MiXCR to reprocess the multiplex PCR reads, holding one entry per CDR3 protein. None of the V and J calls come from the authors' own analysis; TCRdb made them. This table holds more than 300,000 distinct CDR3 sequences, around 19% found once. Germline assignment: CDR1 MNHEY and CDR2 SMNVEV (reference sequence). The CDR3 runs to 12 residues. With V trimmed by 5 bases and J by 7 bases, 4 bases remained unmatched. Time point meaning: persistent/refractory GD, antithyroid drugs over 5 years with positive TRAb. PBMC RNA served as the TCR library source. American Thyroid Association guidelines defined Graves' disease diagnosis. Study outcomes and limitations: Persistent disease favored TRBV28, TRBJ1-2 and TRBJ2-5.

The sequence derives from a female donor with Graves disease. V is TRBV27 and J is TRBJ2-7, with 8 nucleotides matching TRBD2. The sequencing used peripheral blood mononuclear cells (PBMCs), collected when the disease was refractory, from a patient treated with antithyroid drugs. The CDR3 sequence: CASSERGREQYF. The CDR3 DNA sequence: TGTGCCAGCAGTGAGCGGGGGCGGGAGCAGTACTTC.